Listed here is a single TCR beta chain. Some clones are missing from TCRdb's copy, which holds only in-frame ones; the method was immunoSEQ multiplex PCR. Here the sample spans fewer than 250,000 clones, around 87% being singletons. The sample originates from a study of blood T cell repertoires in COVID-19. Study context: Donors in Cohort 3 counted as recovered after two negative PCRs, clearance, or symptom resolution. Samples representing acute and convalescent COVID-19 were sourced from the United States, Italy and Spain.

Ages ranged from about 18 to 100 years, with residence in some 25 US areas. Cohort placement rested on clinical history that participants reported themselves. Sequencing was done on a sample of PBMCs or T cells enriched from blood (not recorded which). This receptor was obtained from a man aged 25 to 40 in a cohort exposed to, infected with or recovered from COVID-19 (not recorded which).

In DNA form, the CDR3 reads TGTGCCAGCAGCTCCCGGGACAGGGGGCGCTACGAGCAGTACTTC. It encodes CASSSRDRGRYEQYF. The J gene is TRBJ2-7, the V gene TRBV13; 12 bases are shared with TRBD1. V was pared by 4 bases and J by 3 bases, with 4 bases of the junction left unmatched. CDR3 size: 15 residues. Germline lookup yields CDR1 PRHDT and CDR2 FYEKMQ (reference sequence). Drawing the rest from reference TRBV13 and TRBJ2-7, the complete variable domain is AAGVIQSPRHLIKEKRETATLKCYPIPRHDTVYWYQQGPGQDPQFLISFYEKMQSDKGSIPDRFSAQQFSDYHSELNMSSLELGDSALYFCASSSRDRGRYEQYFGPGTRLTVT.